The clone carrying this TCR beta chain was seen at least ten times. The antigen is undetermined. Compared with germline, one end of the junction differs, possibly owing to a read error. This record comes from a study of blood T cells in healthy people across ages. The CDR3 contains 16 residues. CDR1 is SSHAT, CDR2 FNYEAQ, per germline (reference sequence). Study results and caveats: Diversity of TCR beta per million T cells declined in a roughly linear way with age.

A sample-barcoded 5' primer and a J-beta primer mix were used in a second PCR of roughly 6 to 11 cycles. Each cDNA molecule, via a template-switch adaptor with 12 random nucleotides, was tagged. TCRdb processed the 5' RACE reads anew with MiXCR; each CDR3 protein has one entry. The sample holds about a million distinct CDR3 sequences; around 48% are singletons and the top ten take around an eighth. The chain employs TRBV7-7 and TRBJ2-5; D might be TRBD2 (6 bases). The sample consisted of blood. This receptor was obtained from a man aged 25 to 45 in good health. CDR3 coding DNA: TGTGCTAGCAGCCTCACTGGGACTTCGTACCAAGAGACCCAGTACTTC. It is translated as CASSLTGTSYQETQYF.